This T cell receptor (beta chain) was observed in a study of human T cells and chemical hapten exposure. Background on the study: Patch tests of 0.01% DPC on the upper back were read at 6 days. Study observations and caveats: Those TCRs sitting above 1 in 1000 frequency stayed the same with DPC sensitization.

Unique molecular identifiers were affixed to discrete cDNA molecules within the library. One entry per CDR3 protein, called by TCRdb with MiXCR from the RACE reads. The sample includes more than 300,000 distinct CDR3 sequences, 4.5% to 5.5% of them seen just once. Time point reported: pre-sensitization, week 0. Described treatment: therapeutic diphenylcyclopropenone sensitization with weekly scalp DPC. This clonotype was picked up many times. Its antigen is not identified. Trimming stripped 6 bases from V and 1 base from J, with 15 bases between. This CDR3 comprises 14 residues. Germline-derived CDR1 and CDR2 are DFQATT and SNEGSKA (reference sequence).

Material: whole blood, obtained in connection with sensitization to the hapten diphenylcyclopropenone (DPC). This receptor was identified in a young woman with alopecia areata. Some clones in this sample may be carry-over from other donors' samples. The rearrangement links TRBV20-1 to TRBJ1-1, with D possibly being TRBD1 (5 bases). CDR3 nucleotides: TGCAGTGCCCCCCGGGGGGACGGGAACACTGAAGCTTTCTTT. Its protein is CSAPRGDGNTEAFF.